Each of the 23 T cell receptor beta chains below was sequenced from the same sample in a study of blood T cells in healthy people across ages. A sample-barcoded 5' primer and a J-beta primer mix were used in a second PCR of roughly 7 to 11 cycles. In TCRdb, the 5' RACE reads were re-called with MiXCR into one record per CDR3 protein. The top ten hold more than 8% of the sample, which has about 760,000 distinct CDR3 sequences, 20% to 25% seen once. These records were also assigned to another study, of T cells of mothers and their children.

The sequencing input was blood. The receptors originated from a boy between 10 and 17 years old in good health.

This clonotype was recorded a few times. The V gene is TRBV12-3 or TRBV12-4, the J gene TRBJ2-7; 7 positions agree with TRBD1. The V and J ends lost 3 bases and 2 bases, in that order; junction bases with no gene match: 10. This CDR3 spans 16 amino acids. The CDR3 region is CASSLIPPGTAYEQYF. The DNA of the CDR3 is TGTGCCAGCAGTTTGATCCCCCCCGGGACAGCCTACGAGCAGTACTTC.

The J gene is TRBJ1-2, the V gene TRBV5-8; D is unresolved. Trimming left V 0 bases short and J 8 bases short, with 8 bases between. CDR3 length: 12 amino acids. Per germline, CDR1 SGHTS and CDR2 YDEGEE. This CDR3 reads CASSLARAGYTF. The CDR3 region has the DNA TGTGCCAGCAGCTTGGCTAGGGCAGGCTACACCTTC.

The rearrangement uses TRBV5-1 and TRBJ1-1, with D uncertain. V gave up 2 bases and J gave up 5 bases, with 10 bases separating them. There are 13 residues in the CDR3. Germline assignment: CDR1 SGHRS and CDR2 YFSETQ. The CDR3 spells CASSFSQATEAFF. As DNA, the CDR3 is TGCGCCAGCAGCTTCTCTCAGGCGACTGAAGCTTTCTTT.

A few counts support this clonotype. The chain uses TRBV20-1 and TRBJ2-2, with no clear D. V shed 4 bases and J shed 2 bases, with 2 bases lying between them. This CDR3 has 11 residues. Germline CDR1 DFQATT, CDR2 SNEGSKA (reference sequence). CDR3 sequence (DNA): TGCAGTGCTATTAACACCGGGGAGCTGTTTTTT. This codes for CSAINTGELFF.

In this sample, this clonotype turned up a few times. The chain is built from TRBV27 and TRBJ1-1, with 8 bases fitting TRBD1. The CDR3 totals 13 residues. V was clipped by 5 bases and J by 7 bases; unmatched bases: 6. CDR1 and CDR2 from the germline V gene are MNHEY and SMNVEV (reference sequence). The CDR3 region has the DNA TGTGCCAGCAGTACCTCGACAGGGGTTGAAGCTTTCTTT. It codes for CASSTSTGVEAFF.

This clonotype has more than one count but fewer than ten. One junction end disagrees with the germline gene, perhaps due to a read error. The chain joins TRBV6-6 to TRBJ2-7; tentatively, D is TRBD1 (6 bases). Germline V lookup: CDR1 MNHNY, CDR2 SVGAGI (reference sequence). The CDR3 totals 15 residues. The CDR3 DNA is TGTGCCAGCAGTTACGAGGGGACACATCATTACGAGCAGTGCTTC. Protein: CASSYEGTHHYEQCF.

The V and J genes are TRBV27 and TRBJ2-7; perhaps TRBD2 as D (5 bases). Germline V lookup: CDR1 MNHEY, CDR2 SMNVEV (reference sequence). V lost 4 bases to trimming and J lost 2 bases, with 9 bases between them. The CDR3 runs to 13 residues. The CDR3 DNA follows: TGTGCCAGCAGTTGGACTGGTGCCTACGAGCAGTACTTC. Its protein product is CASSWTGAYEQYF.

Only a few counts were recorded for this clonotype. The CDR3, as DNA: TGCAGTGCTGGACTGGGCGGGGAGCTGTTTTTT. This encodes CSAGLGGELFF. This chain links TRBV20-1 with TRBJ2-2; possible D gene TRBD2, 5 bases. This CDR3 comprises 11 residues. Germline CDR1 DFQATT, CDR2 SNEGSKA (reference sequence). Between the trimmed V and J ends, which lost 5 bases and 7 bases, there was a span of 8 bases.

The gene calls are TRBV9 and TRBJ1-5; D ambiguous. This CDR3 is built from 14 residues. The V end lost 0 bases, the J end lost 7 bases, and 11 bases lay between the germline ends. Germline assignment: CDR1 SGDLS and CDR2 YYNGEE. CDR3 nucleotides: TGTGCCAGCAGCGTAGGTGGTTCCGACCAGCCCCAGCATTTT. Encoded protein: CASSVGGSDQPQHF.

This clonotype was observed a handful of times. The chain carries TRBV10-3 and TRBJ1-1, with 10 positions matching TRBD1. This CDR3 spans 14 amino acids. With 5 bases clipped from V and 5 bases from J, the junction kept 5 bases outside the gene matches. Per the germline V gene, CDR1 is ENHRY and CDR2 is SYGVKD. CDR3 loop: CAISRDRGTTEAFF. CDR3 nucleotide sequence: TGTGCCATCAGTCGGGACAGGGGTACGACTGAAGCTTTCTTT.

The chain joins TRBV29-1 to TRBJ2-3, with TRBD2 identical over 8 bases. The CDR3 has 16 amino acids. The V gene's germline CDR1 is SQVTM and CDR2 ANQGSEA. V was pared by 0 bases and J by 2 bases, with 7 bases of the junction left unmatched. The CDR3 DNA reads TGCAGCGTTGAAGATCAGAACGGGGGGGACACAGATACGCAGTATTTT. Protein: CSVEDQNGGDTDTQYF.

This chain links TRBV12-3 or TRBV12-4 with TRBJ1-4, with D uncertain. The CDR3 length is 13 residues. The ends were cut back, 5 bases at V and 0 bases at J, with 4 bases in the middle. CDR3 amino acids: CASSLATNEKLFF. The CDR3 DNA is TGTGCCAGCAGTCTTGCAACTAATGAAAAACTGTTTTTT.

This clonotype was seen more than once but under ten times. The chain recombines TRBV29-1 with TRBJ2-7, with D perhaps TRBD2 (6 bases). Trimming stripped 0 bases from V and 0 bases from J, with 15 bases between. The CDR3 is 16 amino acids. Per the germline V gene, CDR1 is SQVTM and CDR2 is ANQGSEA. The chain's CDR3 is CSVEDRGRGSSYEQYF. The CDR3 DNA reads as TGCAGCGTTGAAGATCGGGGACGGGGGAGCTCCTACGAGCAGTACTTC.

This clonotype came up a few times. The chain couples TRBV20-1 to TRBJ2-7; 10 nucleotides match TRBD2. Trimming cost V 2 bases and J 0 bases; bases outside gene matches: 1. Per germline, CDR1 DFQATT and CDR2 SNEGSKA (reference sequence). The CDR3 has 14 residues. In DNA form, the CDR3 reads TGCAGTGCTAGAAGCGGGAGGGCCTCCTACGAGCAGTACTTC. It yields the protein CSARSGRASYEQYF.

The table lists this clonotype with a few counts. The chain combines TRBV5-5 with TRBJ2-5; TRBD1 might be the D (6 bases). V shed 4 bases and J shed 2 bases, with 12 bases lying between them. The CDR3 is 14 amino acids. Germline V gene data show CDR1 as SGHKS and CDR2 as YYEKEE (reference sequence). CDR3 nucleotides: TGTGCCAGCAGCACCTGGACAGAGCAAGAGACCCAGTACTTC. It encodes CASSTWTEQETQYF.

The rearrangement links TRBV12-5 to TRBJ1-1; D is unresolved. With 3 bases removed from V and 4 bases from J, the gap between germline ends came to 15 bases. CDR1 is LGHNT, CDR2 FRNRAP, per germline. This CDR3 is built from 15 residues. CDR3 bases: TGTGCTAGTGGTTTATTCGGGTCGTCGTTCACTGAAGCTTTCTTT. This codes for CASGLFGSSFTEAFF.

The chain couples TRBV11-2 to TRBJ2-6, with D possibly matching TRBD2 (5 bases). The CDR3 sequence is 16 residues long. Trimming pared 1 base from V and 1 base from J, leaving 8 bases between. From germline, CDR1 is SGHAT and CDR2 FQNNGV. The CDR3, as DNA: TGTGCCAGCAGCTTAGCGCGGGTTTCTGGGGCCAACGTCCTGACTTTC. Encoded protein: CASSLARVSGANVLTF.

The CDR3 loop is CASSFGRGTEAFF. The CDR3 coding sequence is TGTGCCAGCAGTTTCGGTCGAGGGACTGAAGCTTTCTTT. This chain connects TRBV27 to TRBJ1-1; no clear D. The CDR3 sequence is 13 residues long. CDR1 and CDR2 from the germline V gene are MNHEY and SMNVEV (reference sequence). Deletions cut 3 bases from V and 5 bases from J, with 10 bases between.

The rearrangement links TRBV7-8 to TRBJ2-7; weak D call: TRBD2 (6 bases). Looked up from germline, CDR1 is SGHVS and CDR2 is FQNEAQ. Trimming cost V 5 bases and J 1 base, with 12 bases left between them. CDR3 length: 14 amino acids. The CDR3 region is CASSTRDLSYEQYF. The CDR3 coding sequence is TGTGCCAGCAGCACCCGGGACTTATCCTACGAGCAGTACTTC.

The chain combines TRBV29-1 with TRBJ2-3, with D perhaps matching TRBD2 (6 bases). There are 17 residues in the CDR3. Per the germline V gene, CDR1 is SQVTM and CDR2 is ANQGSEA. Trimming left V 4 bases short and J 6 bases short, with 26 bases between. The CDR3 loop is CSVGSSRAGGRIDTQYF. Written as DNA, the CDR3 is TGCAGCGTTGGCTCCTCTCGAGCGGGCGGGCGGATTGATACGCAGTATTTT.

This clonotype turned up a few times. V gene TRBV7-8 combines with J gene TRBJ2-5; D uncertain. Trimming cost V 5 bases and J 5 bases, with 15 bases left between them. CDR3 length: 14 residues. Germline CDR1 SGHVS, CDR2 FQNEAQ. CDR3 residues: CASSTLELEETQYF. The CDR3 bases are TGTGCCAGCAGCACCTTAGAGCTAGAGGAGACCCAGTACTTC.

This clonotype has only a few counts. This sequence joins TRBV6-5 and TRBJ2-3, with D perhaps assigned TRBD1 or TRBD2 (5 bases each). V gave up 6 bases and J gave up 8 bases, with 12 bases separating them. The CDR3 is 12 amino acids. CDR1 MNHEY and CDR2 SVGAGI come from the germline V gene. The CDR3 nucleotides read TGTGCCAGCAGCGGCGAGAGGGGTACGCAGTATTTT. Translating gives CASSGERGTQYF.

The sample holds a few counts of this clonotype. The rearrangement uses TRBV7-6 and TRBJ2-5; a possible D gene is TRBD1 (6 bases). TRBJ2-1 explains the end of the DNA better; the J call may be wrong. CDR3 length: 17 amino acids. Germline assignment: CDR1 SGHVS and CDR2 FNYEAQ. The CDR3 region has the DNA TGTGCCAGCAGCTTAGCGATAGGGGGTTCGGTCTACAATGAGCAGTTCTTC. Its protein product is CASSLAIGGSVYNEQFF.